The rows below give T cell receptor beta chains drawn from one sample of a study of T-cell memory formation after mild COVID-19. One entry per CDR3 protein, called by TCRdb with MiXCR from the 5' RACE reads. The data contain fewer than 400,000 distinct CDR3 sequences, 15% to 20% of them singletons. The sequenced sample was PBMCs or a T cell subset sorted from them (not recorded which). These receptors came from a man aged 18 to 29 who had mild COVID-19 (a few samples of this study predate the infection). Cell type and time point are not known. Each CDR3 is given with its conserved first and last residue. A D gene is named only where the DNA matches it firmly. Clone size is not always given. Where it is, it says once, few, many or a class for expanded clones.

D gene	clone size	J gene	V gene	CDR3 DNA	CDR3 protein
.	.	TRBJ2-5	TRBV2	.	CASSTSGLVAWETQYF
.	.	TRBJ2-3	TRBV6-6	TGTGCCAGCAGTGAGGAAGGCACAGATACGCAGTATTTT	CASSEEGTDTQYF
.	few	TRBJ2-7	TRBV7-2	TGTGCCAGCACCGCCGCCGACAGGTTTGTCTACGAGCAGTACTTC	CASTAADRFVYEQYF
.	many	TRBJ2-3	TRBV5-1	TGCGCCAGCAGCTTGGACTTCAAGGAAGATACGCAGTATTTT	CASSLDFKEDTQYF
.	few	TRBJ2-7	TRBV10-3	TGTGCCATCAGGGGCCCGCTAAGCCCCGACGAGCAGTACTTC	CAIRGPLSPDEQYF
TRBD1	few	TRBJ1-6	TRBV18	TGTGCCAGCTCACCGGCGGGACAGGGTACCACCCTCCACTTT	CASSPAGQGTTLHF
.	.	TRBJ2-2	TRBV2	TGTGCCAGCAGTGTCGGGCAGACCGGGGAGCTGTTTTTT	CASSVGQTGELFF
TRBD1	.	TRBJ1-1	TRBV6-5	TGTGCCAGCAGAGTGACAGGGGGCTCGGGTTGGGTCACTGAAGCTTTCTTT	CASRVTGGSGWVTEAFF
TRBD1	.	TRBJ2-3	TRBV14	TGTGCCAGCAGCCGAACAGGGGGCGTCACAGATACGCAGTATTTT	CASSRTGGVTDTQYF
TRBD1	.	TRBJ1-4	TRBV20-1	TGCAGTGCTAGAGATCGGGCGGGACAGATATATGAAAAACTGTTTTTT	CSARDRAGQIYEKLFF
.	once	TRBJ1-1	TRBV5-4	TGTGCCAGCAGCCGGATAGGGGCTGTTGGCACTGAAGCTTTCTTT	CASSRIGAVGTEAFF
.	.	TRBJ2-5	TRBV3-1	TGTGCCAGCACCCAAACTAGTGGAGAGACCCAGTACTTC	CASTQTSGETQYF
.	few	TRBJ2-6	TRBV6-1	TGTGCCAGCAAGGCAGGGGTCGGCTCTGGGGCCAACGTCCTGACTTTC	CASKAGVGSGANVLTF
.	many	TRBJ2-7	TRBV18	TGTGCCAGCTCACCACCGGCAGCTTTCTACGAGCAGTACTTC	CASSPPAAFYEQYF
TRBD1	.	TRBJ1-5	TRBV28	TGTGCCAGCAGTTCAGGGGGCGCGGGCAATAAGCCCCAGCATTTT	CASSSGGAGNKPQHF
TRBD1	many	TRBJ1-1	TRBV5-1	TGCGCCAGCAGCTTGGTAGGGACAGGGGTGCGAAAGGGGAACACTGAAGCTTTCTTT	CASSLVGTGVRKGNTEAFF
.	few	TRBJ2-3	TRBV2	TGTGCCAGCAGTGCAGGTAGCATTTCCTACACGCAGTATTTT	CASSAGSISYTQYF
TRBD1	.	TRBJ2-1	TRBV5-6	TGTGCCAGCAGCTTACAGGGGGATAATGAGCAGTTCTTC	CASSLQGDNEQFF
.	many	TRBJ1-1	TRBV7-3	TGTGCCAGCAGCTTAATACGGGACACTGAAGCTTTCTTT	CASSLIRDTEAFF
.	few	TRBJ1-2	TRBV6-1	TGTGCCAGCAGTGAATCGGTGGGGTTTGGCTACACCTTC	CASSESVGFGYTF
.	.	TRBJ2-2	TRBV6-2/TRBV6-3	TGTGCCAGCAGTGTGGGGTGGACCGGGGAGCTGTTTTTT	CASSVGWTGELFF
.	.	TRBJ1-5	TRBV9	TGTGCCAGCAGCGAAGGGGCTTATAGCAATCAGCCCCAGCATTTT	CASSEGAYSNQPQHF
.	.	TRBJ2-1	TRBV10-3	TGTGCCATCAGCTCGGACAGTACACCGGTCTTC	CAISSDSTPVF
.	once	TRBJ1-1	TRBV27	TGTGCCAGCAGTTTAATGTGGGGGGCCGGCACTGAAGCTTTCTTT	CASSLMWGAGTEAFF
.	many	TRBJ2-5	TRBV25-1	TGTGCCAGCAGTGAATGGGGGGCGCAGACCCAGTACTTC	CASSEWGAQTQYF
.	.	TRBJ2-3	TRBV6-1	TGTGCCAGCAGCGTGGACATTGCTAGCACAGATACGCAGTATTTT	CASSVDIASTDTQYF
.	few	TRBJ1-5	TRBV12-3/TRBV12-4	TGTGCCAGCAGTTTTCAAGGGCTTCGTCAGCCCCAGCATTTT	CASSFQGLRQPQHF
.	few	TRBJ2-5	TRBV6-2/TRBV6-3	TGTGCCAGCAGTCCCTCCCAGGGGCCGCGGAGGGAGACCCAGTACTTC	CASSPSQGPRRETQYF
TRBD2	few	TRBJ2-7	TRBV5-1	TGCGCCAGCAGCTTACTAGCGGGGTTCTACGAGCAGTACTTC	CASSLLAGFYEQYF
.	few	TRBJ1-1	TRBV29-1	TGCAGCGTTGTATTAGTCGGGGGGGTGAACACTGAAGCTTTCTTT	CSVVLVGGVNTEAFF
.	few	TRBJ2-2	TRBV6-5	TGTGCCAGCCGACCATGGGATCCCGACACCGGGGAGCTGTTTTTT	CASRPWDPDTGELFF
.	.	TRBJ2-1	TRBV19	TGTGCCAGTAGTATAGATCTTGCGGGGCGCTCCTACAATGAGCAGTTCTTC	CASSIDLAGRSYNEQFF
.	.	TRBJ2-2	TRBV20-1	TGCAGTGCCTCAGAAGGGAGGTGGAACACCGGGGAGCTGTTTTTT	CSASEGRWNTGELFF
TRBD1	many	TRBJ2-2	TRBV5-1	TGCGCCAGCAGCTTGGGACAGGGGCACACCGGGGAGCTGTTTTTT	CASSLGQGHTGELFF
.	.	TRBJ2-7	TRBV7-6	TGTGCCAGCAGCTTAGTTCAGGGGTCCTCCTACGAGCAGTACTTC	CASSLVQGSSYEQYF